This T cell receptor beta chain was identified in a study of cytomegalovirus exposure and HLA in healthy donors. This clone was seen only a few times. What it binds is unknown. The study, taken as a whole, reports: Earlier analysis looked at TCR beta V segments, and most were productive about 87% or about 30% of the time.

The CDR3 sequence is 14 residues long. Looked up from germline, CDR1 is SGHDT and CDR2 is YYEEEE. J was trimmed by 5 bases and V by 1 base; bases with no gene match: 3. Researchers ran the PCR with 60 Vbeta and 13 Jbeta primers. Here immunoSEQ multiplex PCR was the method, and the copy in TCRdb shows in-frame clones only, minus some. In the table there are around 90,000 clones, approximately 60% of which are singletons. The specimen was PBMCs. The chain combines TRBV5-6 with TRBJ2-5; 9 bases are shared with TRBD1. This TCR derives from a boy aged 5-17 years in good health and CMV-seropositive. CDR3 region: CASSLWDRDETQYF. The CDR3, as DNA: TGTGCCAGCAGCTTGTGGGACAGGGATGAGACCCAGTACTTC.